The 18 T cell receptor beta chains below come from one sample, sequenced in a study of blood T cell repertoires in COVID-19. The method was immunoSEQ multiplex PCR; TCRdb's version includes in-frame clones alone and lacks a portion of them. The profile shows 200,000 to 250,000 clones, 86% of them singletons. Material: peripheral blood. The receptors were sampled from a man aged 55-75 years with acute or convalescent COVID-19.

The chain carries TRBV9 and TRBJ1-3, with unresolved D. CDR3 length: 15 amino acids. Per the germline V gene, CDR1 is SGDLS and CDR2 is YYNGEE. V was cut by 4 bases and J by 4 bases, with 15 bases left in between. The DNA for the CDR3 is TGTGCCAGCAGCCCACCAGGAGGAGAAGGAAACACCATATATTTT. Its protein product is CASSPPGGEGNTIYF. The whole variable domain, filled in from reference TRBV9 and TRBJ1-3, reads DSGVTQTPKHLITATGQRVTLRCSPRSGDLSVYWYQQSLDQGLQFLIQYYNGEERAKGNILERFSAQQFPDLHSELNLSSLELGDSALYFCASSPPGGEGNTIYFGEGSWLTVV.

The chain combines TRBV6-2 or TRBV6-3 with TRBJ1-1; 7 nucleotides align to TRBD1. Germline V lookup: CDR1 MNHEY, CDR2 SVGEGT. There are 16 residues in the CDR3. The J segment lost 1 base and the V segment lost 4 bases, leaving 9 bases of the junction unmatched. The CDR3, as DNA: TGTGCCAGCAGTTCCTTACGGACAGGCCGGAACACTGAAGCTTTCTTT. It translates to CASSSLRTGRNTEAFF.

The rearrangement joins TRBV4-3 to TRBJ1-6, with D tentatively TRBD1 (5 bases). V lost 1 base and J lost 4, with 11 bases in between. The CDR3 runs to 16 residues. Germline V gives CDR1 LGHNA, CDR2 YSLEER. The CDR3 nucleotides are TGCGCCAGCAGCCAAGTTGGGGCGGGGTATAATTCACCCCTCCACTTT. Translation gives CASSQVGAGYNSPLHF.

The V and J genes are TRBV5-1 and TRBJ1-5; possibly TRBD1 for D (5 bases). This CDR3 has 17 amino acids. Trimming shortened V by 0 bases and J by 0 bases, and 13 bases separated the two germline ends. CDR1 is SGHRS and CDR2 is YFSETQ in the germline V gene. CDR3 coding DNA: TGCGCCAGCAGCTTGGGGCCACCAGGGTATAGCAATCAGCCCCAGCATTTT. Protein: CASSLGPPGYSNQPQHF.

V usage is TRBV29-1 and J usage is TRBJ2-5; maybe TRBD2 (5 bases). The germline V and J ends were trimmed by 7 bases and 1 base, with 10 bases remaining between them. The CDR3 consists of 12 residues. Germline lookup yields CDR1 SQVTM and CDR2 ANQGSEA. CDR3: CSAGSIQETQYF. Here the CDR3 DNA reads TGCAGCGCGGGGTCCATCCAAGAGACCCAGTACTTC. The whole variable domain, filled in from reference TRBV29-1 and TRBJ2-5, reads SAVISQKPSRDICQRGTSLTIQCQVDSQVTMMFWYRQQPGQSLTLIATANQGSEATYESGFVIDKFPISRPNLTFSTLTVSNMSPEDSSIYLCSAGSIQETQYFGPGTRLLVL.

The CDR3 DNA follows: TGCGCCAGCAGCCTATCTTACAGGGAAACCGGGGAGCTGTTTTTT. Translation: CASSLSYRETGELFF. V usage is TRBV5-1 and J usage is TRBJ2-2, with D tentatively TRBD1 (6 bases). The V and J ends lost 4 bases and 5 bases respectively, with 15 bases between them. The CDR3 consists of 15 residues. CDR1 and CDR2 (germline): SGHRS, YFSETQ.

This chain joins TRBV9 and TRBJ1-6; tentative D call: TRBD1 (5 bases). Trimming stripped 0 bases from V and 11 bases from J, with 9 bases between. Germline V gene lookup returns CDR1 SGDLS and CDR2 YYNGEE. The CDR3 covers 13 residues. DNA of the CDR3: TGTGCCAGCAGCGTAGGGGGGGAAGCACCCCTCCACTTT. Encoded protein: CASSVGGEAPLHF.

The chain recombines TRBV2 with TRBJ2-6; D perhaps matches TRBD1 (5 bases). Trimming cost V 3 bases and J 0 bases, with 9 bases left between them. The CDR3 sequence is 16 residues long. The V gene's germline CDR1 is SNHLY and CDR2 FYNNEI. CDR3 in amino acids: CASSETVRSGANVLTF. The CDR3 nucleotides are TGTGCCAGCAGTGAGACAGTCCGCTCTGGGGCCAACGTCCTGACTTTC.

The CDR3 is CASSDLTHGVAKNIQYF. The CDR3 nucleotides read TGTGCCAGCAGTGACTTAACGCACGGAGTAGCCAAAAACATTCAGTACTTC. This chain uses TRBV6-1 with TRBJ2-4; D call uncertain. V was trimmed by 3 bases and J by 0 bases, leaving 15 bases between them. This CDR3 spans 17 amino acids. Germline CDR1 is MNHNS and CDR2 is SASEGT.

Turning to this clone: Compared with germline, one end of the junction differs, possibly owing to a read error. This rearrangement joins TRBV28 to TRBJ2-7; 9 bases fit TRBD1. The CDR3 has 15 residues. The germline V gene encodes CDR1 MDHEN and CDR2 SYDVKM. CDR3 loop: CASSRGTGFSHEQYF. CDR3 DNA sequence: TGTGCCAGCAGTCGTGGGACAGGGTTCTCCCACGAGCAGTACTTC.

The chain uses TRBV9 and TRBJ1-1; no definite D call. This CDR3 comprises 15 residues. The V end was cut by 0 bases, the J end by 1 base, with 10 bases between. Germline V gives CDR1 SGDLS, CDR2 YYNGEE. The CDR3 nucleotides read TGTGCCAGCAGCGTAGAAGGAAACAGGAACACTGAAGCTTTCTTT. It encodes CASSVEGNRNTEAFF.

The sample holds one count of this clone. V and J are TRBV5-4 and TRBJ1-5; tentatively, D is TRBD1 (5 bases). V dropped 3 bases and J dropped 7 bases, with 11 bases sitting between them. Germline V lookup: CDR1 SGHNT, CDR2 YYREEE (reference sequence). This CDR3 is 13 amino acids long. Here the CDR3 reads CASSWSGGQPQHF. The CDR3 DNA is TGTGCCAGCAGCTGGTCGGGGGGACAGCCCCAGCATTTT.

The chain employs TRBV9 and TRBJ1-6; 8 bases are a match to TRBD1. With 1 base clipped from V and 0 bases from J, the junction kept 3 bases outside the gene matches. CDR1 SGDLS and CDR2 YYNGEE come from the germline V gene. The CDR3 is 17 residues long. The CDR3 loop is CASSVSTGGSYNSPLHF. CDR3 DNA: TGTGCCAGCAGCGTATCAACAGGGGGCTCCTATAATTCACCCCTCCACTTT. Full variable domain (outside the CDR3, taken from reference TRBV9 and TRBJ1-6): DSGVTQTPKHLITATGQRVTLRCSPRSGDLSVYWYQQSLDQGLQFLIQYYNGEERAKGNILERFSAQQFPDLHSELNLSSLELGDSALYFCASSVSTGGSYNSPLHFGNGTRLTVT.

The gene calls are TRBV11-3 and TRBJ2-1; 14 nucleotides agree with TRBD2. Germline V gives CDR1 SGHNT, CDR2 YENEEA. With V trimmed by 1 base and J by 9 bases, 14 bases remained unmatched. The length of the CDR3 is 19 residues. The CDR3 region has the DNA TGTGCCAGCAGCTTAGGGCGAGGGGGGACTAGCGGGAGCCGCGCTGAGCAGTTCTTC. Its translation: CASSLGRGGTSGSRAEQFF.

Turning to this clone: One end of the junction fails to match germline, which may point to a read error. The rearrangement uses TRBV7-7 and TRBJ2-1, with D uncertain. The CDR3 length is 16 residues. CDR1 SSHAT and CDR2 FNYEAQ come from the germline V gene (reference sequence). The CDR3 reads CASSLTPGSSGNEQFF. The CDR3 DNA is TGTGCTAGCAGCCTCACCCCCGGATCATCAGGCAATGAGCAGTTCTTC.

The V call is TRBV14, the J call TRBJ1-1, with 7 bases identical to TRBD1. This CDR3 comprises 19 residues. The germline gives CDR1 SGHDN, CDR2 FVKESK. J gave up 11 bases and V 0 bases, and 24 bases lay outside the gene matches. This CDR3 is CASSQDREDRRYLALFAFF. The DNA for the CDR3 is TGTGCCAGCAGCCAAGATCGAGAGGACAGGAGGTACCTGGCGCTTTTTGCTTTCTTT.

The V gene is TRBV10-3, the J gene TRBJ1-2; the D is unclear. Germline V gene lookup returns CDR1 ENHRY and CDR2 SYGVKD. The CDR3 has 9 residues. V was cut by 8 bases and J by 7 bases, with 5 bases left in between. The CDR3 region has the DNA TGTGCCATCTCCCGTGGCTACACCTTC. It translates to CAISRGYTF.

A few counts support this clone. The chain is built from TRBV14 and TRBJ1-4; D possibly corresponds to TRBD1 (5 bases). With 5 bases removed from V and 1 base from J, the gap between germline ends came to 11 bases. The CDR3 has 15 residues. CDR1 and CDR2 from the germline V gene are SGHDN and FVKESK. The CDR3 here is CASSFGGGTNEKLFF. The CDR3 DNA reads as TGTGCCAGCAGCTTCGGCGGGGGAACTAATGAAAAACTGTTTTTT.